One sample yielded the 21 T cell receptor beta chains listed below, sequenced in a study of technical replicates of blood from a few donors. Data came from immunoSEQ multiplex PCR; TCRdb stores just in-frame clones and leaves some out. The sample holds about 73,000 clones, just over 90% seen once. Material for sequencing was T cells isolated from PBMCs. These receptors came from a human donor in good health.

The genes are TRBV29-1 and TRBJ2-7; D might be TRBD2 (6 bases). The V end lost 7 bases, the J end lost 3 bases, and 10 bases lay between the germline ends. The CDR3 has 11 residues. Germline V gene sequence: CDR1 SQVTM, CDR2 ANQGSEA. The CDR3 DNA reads TGCAGCGGCTCGGGAGACTACGAGCAGTACTTC. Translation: CSGSGDYEQYF.

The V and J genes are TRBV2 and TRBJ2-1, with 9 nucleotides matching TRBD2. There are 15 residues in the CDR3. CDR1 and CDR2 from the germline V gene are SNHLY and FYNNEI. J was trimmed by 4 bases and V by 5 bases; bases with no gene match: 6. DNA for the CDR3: TGTGCCAGCAGTTCCTCTAGCGGGGTGTACAATGAGCAGTTCTTC. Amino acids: CASSSSSGVYNEQFF. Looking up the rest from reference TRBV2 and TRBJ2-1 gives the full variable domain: EPEVTQTPSHQVTQMGQEVILRCVPISNHLYFYWYRQILGQKVEFLVSFYNNEISEKSEIFDDQFSVERPDGSNFTLKIRSTKLEDSAMYFCASSSSSGVYNEQFFGPGTRLTVL.

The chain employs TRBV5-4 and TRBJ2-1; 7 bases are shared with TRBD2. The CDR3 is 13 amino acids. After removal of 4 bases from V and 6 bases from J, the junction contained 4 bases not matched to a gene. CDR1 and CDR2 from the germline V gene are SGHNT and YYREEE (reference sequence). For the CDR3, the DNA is TGTGCCAGCAGCGACGGACTAGGCAATGAGCAGTTCTTC. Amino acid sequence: CASSDGLGNEQFF.

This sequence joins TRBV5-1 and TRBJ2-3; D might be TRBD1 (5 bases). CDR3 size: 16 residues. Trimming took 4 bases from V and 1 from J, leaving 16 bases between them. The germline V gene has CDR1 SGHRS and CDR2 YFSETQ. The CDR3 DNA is TGCGCCAGCAGCCCCCCGACAGATCCCCGCACAGATACGCAGTATTTT. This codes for CASSPPTDPRTDTQYF. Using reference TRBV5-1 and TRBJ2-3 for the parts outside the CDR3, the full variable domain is KAGVTQTPRYLIKTRGQQVTLSCSPISGHRSVSWYQQTPGQGLQFLFEYFSETQRNKGNFPGRFSGRQFSNSRSEMNVSTLELGDSALYLCASSPPTDPRTDTQYFGPGTRLTVL.

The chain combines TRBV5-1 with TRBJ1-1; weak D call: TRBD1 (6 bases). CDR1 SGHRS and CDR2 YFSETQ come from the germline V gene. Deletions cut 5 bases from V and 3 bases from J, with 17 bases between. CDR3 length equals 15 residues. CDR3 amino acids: CASSFPGQRYTEAFF. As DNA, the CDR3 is TGCGCCAGCAGTTTTCCGGGACAAAGGTACACTGAAGCTTTCTTT.

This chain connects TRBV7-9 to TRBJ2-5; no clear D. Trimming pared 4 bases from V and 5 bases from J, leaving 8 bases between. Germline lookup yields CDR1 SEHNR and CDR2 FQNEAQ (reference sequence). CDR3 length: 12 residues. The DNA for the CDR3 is TGTGCCAGCAGCTCACGCGAGGAGACCCAGTACTTC. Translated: CASSSREETQYF.

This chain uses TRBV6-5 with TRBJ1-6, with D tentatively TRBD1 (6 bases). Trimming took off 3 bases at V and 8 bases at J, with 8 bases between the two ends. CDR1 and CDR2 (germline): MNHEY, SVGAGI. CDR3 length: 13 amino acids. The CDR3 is CASSYQGHSPLHF. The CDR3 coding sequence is TGTGCCAGCAGTTATCAGGGGCATTCACCCCTCCACTTT.

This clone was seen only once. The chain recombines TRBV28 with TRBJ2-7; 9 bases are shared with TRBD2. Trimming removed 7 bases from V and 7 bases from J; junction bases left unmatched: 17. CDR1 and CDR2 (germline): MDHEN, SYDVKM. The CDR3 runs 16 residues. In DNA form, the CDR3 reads TGTGCCAGCACAACATCAGGGTGGGGCCTAGCGGGAGAGCAGTACTTC. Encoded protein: CASTTSGWGLAGEQYF.

The CDR3, as DNA: TGTGCCAGCAGCTTGGCTGACAGGGGGCAGTTTGGCTACACCTTC. It yields the protein CASSLADRGQFGYTF. The chain carries TRBV5-4 and TRBJ1-2, with TRBD1 matching over 10 bases. CDR3 length equals 15 residues. V gave up 0 bases and J gave up 7 bases; unmatched junction bases: 6. Germline V gene sequence: CDR1 SGHNT, CDR2 YYREEE (reference sequence).

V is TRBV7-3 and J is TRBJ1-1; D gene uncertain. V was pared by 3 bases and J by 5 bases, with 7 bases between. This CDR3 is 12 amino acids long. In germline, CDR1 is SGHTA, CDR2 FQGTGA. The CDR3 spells CASSFIATEAFF. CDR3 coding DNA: TGTGCCAGCAGCTTTATAGCGACTGAAGCTTTCTTT.

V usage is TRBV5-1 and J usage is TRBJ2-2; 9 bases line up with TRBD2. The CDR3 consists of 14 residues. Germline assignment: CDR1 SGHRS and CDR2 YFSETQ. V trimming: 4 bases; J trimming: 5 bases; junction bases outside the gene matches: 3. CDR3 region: CASSPGLATGELFF. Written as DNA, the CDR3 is TGCGCCAGCAGCCCCGGACTAGCGACCGGGGAGCTGTTTTTT.

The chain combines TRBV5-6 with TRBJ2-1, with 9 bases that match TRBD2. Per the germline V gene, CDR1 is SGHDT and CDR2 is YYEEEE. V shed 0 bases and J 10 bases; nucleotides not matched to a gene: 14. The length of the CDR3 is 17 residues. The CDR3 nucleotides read TGTGCCAGCAGCTTGGCCTCGGGACTAGCCTCCCTAGTAGAGCAGTTCTTC. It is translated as CASSLASGLASLVEQFF.

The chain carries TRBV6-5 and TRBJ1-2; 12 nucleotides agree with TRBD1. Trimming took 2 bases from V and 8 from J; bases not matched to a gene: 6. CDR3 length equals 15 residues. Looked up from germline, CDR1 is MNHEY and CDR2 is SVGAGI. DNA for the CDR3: TGTGCCAGCAGTTACAGGGGACAGGGGGCGGAAGGCTACACCTTC. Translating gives CASSYRGQGAEGYTF.

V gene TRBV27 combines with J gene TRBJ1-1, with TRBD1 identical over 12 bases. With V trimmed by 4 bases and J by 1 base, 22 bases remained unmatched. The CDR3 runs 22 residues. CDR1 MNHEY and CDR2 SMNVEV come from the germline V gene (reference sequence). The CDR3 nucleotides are TGTGCCAGCAGTTCGCTTAGACCGGGACAGGGGGCCTGGGGTAGTGGGAACACTGAAGCTTTCTTT. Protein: CASSSLRPGQGAWGSGNTEAFF.

Here the CDR3 DNA reads TGTGCCAGCAGCTTAGCGGGCAAAACCTACGAGCAGTACTTC. This gives the protein CASSLAGKTYEQYF. This rearrangement joins TRBV7-8 to TRBJ2-7; no firm D call. The V gene's germline CDR1 is SGHVS and CDR2 FQNEAQ. The CDR3 consists of 14 residues. The V and J ends lost 0 bases and 2 bases respectively, with 8 bases between them.

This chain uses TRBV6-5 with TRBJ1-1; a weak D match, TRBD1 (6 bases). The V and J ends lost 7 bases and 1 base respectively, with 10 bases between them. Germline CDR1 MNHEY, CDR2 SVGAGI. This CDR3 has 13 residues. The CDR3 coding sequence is TGTGCCAGCAAAGGGGGACAGAACACTGAAGCTTTCTTT. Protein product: CASKGGQNTEAFF.

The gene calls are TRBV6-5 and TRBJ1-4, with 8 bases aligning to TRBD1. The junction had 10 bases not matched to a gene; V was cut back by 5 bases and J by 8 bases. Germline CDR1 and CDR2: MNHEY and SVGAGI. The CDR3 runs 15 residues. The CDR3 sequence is CASSNAGGGLEKLFF. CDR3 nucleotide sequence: TGTGCCAGCAGTAACGCAGGGGGCGGCTTGGAAAAACTGTTTTTT.

The CDR3 is CASSFLPGLKTQYF. CDR3 nucleotide sequence: TGTGCCAGCAGCTTCCTTCCGGGGTTAAAGACCCAGTACTTC. The chain joins TRBV5-6 to TRBJ2-5; perhaps TRBD2 as D (5 bases). Germline CDR1 SGHDT, CDR2 YYEEEE. This CDR3 contains 14 residues. Trimming shortened V by 2 bases and J by 6 bases, and 14 bases separated the two germline ends. The variable domain in full, completed from reference TRBV5-6 and TRBJ2-5, reads DAGVTQSPTHLIKTRGQQVTLRCSPKSGHDTVSWYQQALGQGPQFIFQYYEEEERQRGNFPDRFSGHQFPNYSSELNVNALLLGDSALYLCASSFLPGLKTQYFGPGTRLLVL.

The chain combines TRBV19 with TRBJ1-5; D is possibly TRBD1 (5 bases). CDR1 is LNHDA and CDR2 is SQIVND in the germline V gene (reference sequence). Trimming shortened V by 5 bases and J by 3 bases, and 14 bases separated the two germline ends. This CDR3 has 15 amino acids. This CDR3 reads CASSYPRQNNQPQHF. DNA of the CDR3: TGTGCCAGTAGTTACCCCCGACAGAACAATCAGCCCCAGCATTTT.

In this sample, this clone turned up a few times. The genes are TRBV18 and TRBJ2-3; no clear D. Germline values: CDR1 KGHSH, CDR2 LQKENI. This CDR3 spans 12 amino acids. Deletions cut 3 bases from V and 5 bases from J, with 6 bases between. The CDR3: CASSPVGDTQYF. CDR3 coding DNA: TGTGCCAGCTCACCGGTCGGAGATACGCAGTATTTT.

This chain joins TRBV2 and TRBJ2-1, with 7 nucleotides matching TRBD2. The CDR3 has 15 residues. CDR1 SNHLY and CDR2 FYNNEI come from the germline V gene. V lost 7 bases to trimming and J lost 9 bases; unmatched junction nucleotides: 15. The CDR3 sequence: CASTPGTIVVGEQFF. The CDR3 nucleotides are TGTGCCAGCACCCCCGGGACTATTGTCGTCGGTGAGCAGTTCTTC.